The 17 T cell receptor beta chains below all came from one sample that was sequenced in a study of control samples from healthy donors and cancer patients. The data were produced by immunoSEQ multiplex PCR, yet TCRdb's version contains in-frame clones alone and is incomplete. Of about 130,000 clones listed, 75% to 95% were seen once; the top ten hold 2% to 2.5%. Sequenced input: blood. The receptors derive from a young man in good health.

This chain uses TRBV6-2 or TRBV6-3 with TRBJ2-5; the D gene is possibly TRBD2 (6 bases). The CDR3 has 15 residues. The V end was cut by 6 bases, the J end by 6 bases, with 20 bases between. Per germline, CDR1 MNHEY and CDR2 SVGEGT. CDR3 sequence: CASSPTSRELQTQYF. The CDR3 bases are TGTGCCAGCAGCCCGACTAGTCGGGAGTTACAGACCCAGTACTTC.

This rearrangement joins TRBV29-1 to TRBJ1-2; D is perhaps TRBD1 (5 bases). The CDR3 is 15 amino acids. CDR1 is SQVTM and CDR2 is ANQGSEA in the germline V gene. Deletions cut 0 bases from V and 4 bases from J, with 15 bases between. CDR3 bases: TGCAGCGTTGAAGATTACGGGGGTATGGGCTATGGCTACACCTTC. Protein product: CSVEDYGGMGYGYTF. Using reference TRBV29-1 and TRBJ1-2 for the parts outside the CDR3, the full variable domain is SAVISQKPSRDICQRGTSLTIQCQVDSQVTMMFWYRQQPGQSLTLIATANQGSEATYESGFVIDKFPISRPNLTFSTLTVSNMSPEDSSIYLCSVEDYGGMGYGYTFGSGTRLTVV.

V gene TRBV12-3 or TRBV12-4 combines with J gene TRBJ2-5; D perhaps matches TRBD2 (6 bases). This CDR3 is 13 amino acids long. V lost 3 bases to trimming and J lost 5 bases, with 10 bases between them. In DNA form, the CDR3 reads TGTGCCAGCAGTTTGGACGGAGGGGAGACCCAGTACTTC. Amino acid sequence: CASSLDGGETQYF.

V gene TRBV13 combines with J gene TRBJ1-2; no clear D. Trimming left V 5 bases short and J 2 bases short, with 3 bases between. The CDR3 is 11 residues long. CDR1 is PRHDT and CDR2 is FYEKMQ in the germline V gene (reference sequence). CDR3 residues: CASSINYGYTF. The CDR3, as DNA: TGTGCCAGCAGCATAAACTATGGCTACACCTTC.

The rearrangement uses TRBV2 and TRBJ2-7; D unresolved. Germline V gene lookup returns CDR1 SNHLY and CDR2 FYNNEI. The CDR3 spans 14 residues. Trimming removed 5 bases at V and 3 bases at J, with 14 bases between. The CDR3 protein is CASSLDGPFYEQYF. Here the CDR3 DNA reads TGTGCCAGCAGTCTGGACGGGCCCTTCTACGAGCAGTACTTC.

The V call is TRBV28, the J call TRBJ2-3; perhaps TRBD2 as D (5 bases). The CDR3 contains 14 residues. Trimming stripped 9 bases from V and 0 bases from J, with 13 bases between. Per germline, CDR1 MDHEN and CDR2 SYDVKM. CDR3 DNA sequence: TGTGCCAGTAGCGACTTTTCTAGCACAGATACGCAGTATTTT. This gives the protein CASSDFSSTDTQYF.

V is TRBV15 and J is TRBJ2-3, with 7 bases lining up with TRBD2. CDR1 is LNHNV, CDR2 YYDKDF, per germline (reference sequence). With 5 bases clipped from V and 6 bases from J, the junction kept 20 bases outside the gene matches. CDR3 length equals 18 residues. The CDR3 region is CATSRTSDGVSNTDTQYF. As DNA, the CDR3 is TGTGCCACCAGCCGAACTAGCGATGGGGTCTCAAACACGGATACGCAGTATTTT.

This clone was seen only once. The chain carries TRBV3-1 (or the pseudogene TRBV3-2) and TRBJ2-5, with 7 bases lining up with TRBD1. Germline CDR1 reads LGHDT; CDR2 reads YNNKEL (reference sequence). There are 13 residues in the CDR3. V trimming: 5 bases; J trimming: 5 bases; junction bases outside the gene matches: 5. CDR3 bases: TGTGCCAGCAGCGAAACAGGGGTGGAGACCCAGTACTTC. Protein product: CASSETGVETQYF.

This clone was detected only once. The chain joins TRBV4-1 to TRBJ1-3, with 9 bases identical to TRBD1. The CDR3 has 18 residues. V dropped 0 bases and J dropped 2; count of bases not matched to a gene: 8. Germline V lookup: CDR1 MGHRA, CDR2 YSYEKL. The CDR3 spells CASSQEGWGQGAGNTIYF. CDR3 sequence (DNA): TGCGCCAGCAGCCAAGAAGGTTGGGGACAGGGCGCTGGAAACACCATATATTTT.

The chain combines TRBV9 with TRBJ1-1; 8 positions match TRBD1. Germline assignment: CDR1 SGDLS and CDR2 YYNGEE. This CDR3 spans 14 amino acids. V lost 4 bases to trimming and J lost 6 bases; unmatched junction nucleotides: 8. CDR3 DNA sequence: TGTGCCAGCAGCCAAGACAGGGGAAGCGCTGAAGCTTTCTTT. It codes for CASSQDRGSAEAFF.

V and J are TRBV19 and TRBJ1-4; D is ambiguous. This CDR3 region has 13 residues. Germline CDR1 LNHDA, CDR2 SQIVND (reference sequence). The V end was cut by 2 bases, the J end by 7 bases, with 8 bases between. CDR3 DNA sequence: TGTGCCAGTAGTATAAACCGGGCTGAAAAACTGTTTTTT. This translates into CASSINRAEKLFF.

This chain joins TRBV5-7 and TRBJ1-5; D gene uncertain. TRBV5-7 qualifies as an ORF whose function is uncertain. This CDR3 is built from 13 residues. V was trimmed by 2 bases and J by 12 bases, leaving 15 bases between them. CDR3 in amino acids: CASSLLRTPLQHF. In DNA, the CDR3 is TGTGCCAGCAGCTTACTTAGGACCCCACTCCAGCATTTT.

The chain links TRBV3-1 (or the pseudogene TRBV3-2) to TRBJ1-1; no clear D. Germline-derived CDR1 and CDR2 are LGHDT and YNNKEL (reference sequence). The ends were cut back, 0 bases at V and 3 bases at J, with 11 bases in the middle. The CDR3 runs to 15 residues. The CDR3 loop reads CASSQDMEGYTEAFF. The CDR3 DNA reads as TGTGCCAGCAGCCAAGACATGGAAGGGTACACTGAAGCTTTCTTT.

The chain carries TRBV12-5 and TRBJ2-1; D possibly corresponds to TRBD2 (6 bases). CDR1 and CDR2 from the germline V gene are LGHNT and FRNRAP. The CDR3 is 16 amino acids. Trimming took 1 base from V and 13 from J, leaving 23 bases between them. In DNA, the CDR3 is TGTGCTAGTGGTTTGGACCGACTAGGGGAGCTTCCCCTACAGTTCTTC. It encodes CASGLDRLGELPLQFF.

The chain is built from TRBV2 and TRBJ2-7; 13 bases match TRBD2. Germline trimming cut 8 bases from V and 2 bases from J; bases unmatched to any gene: 12. The CDR3 extends over 17 amino acids. Germline CDR1 SNHLY, CDR2 FYNNEI. The CDR3 sequence: CASRALRTSGGTYEQYF. The DNA for the CDR3 is TGTGCCAGCCGTGCGCTAAGGACTAGCGGGGGAACCTACGAGCAGTACTTC. The full variable domain, with the rest looked up from reference TRBV2 and TRBJ2-7, is EPEVTQTPSHQVTQMGQEVILRCVPISNHLYFYWYRQILGQKVEFLVSFYNNEISEKSEIFDDQFSVERPDGSNFTLKIRSTKLEDSAMYFCASRALRTSGGTYEQYFGPGTRLTVT.

The CDR3 spells CASSSGIGTVNTEAFF. The CDR3 coding sequence is TGTGCCAGCAGTTCGGGCATCGGGACAGTGAACACTGAAGCTTTCTTT. The rearrangement uses TRBV28 and TRBJ1-1; 7 bases are shared with TRBD1. The junction had 8 bases not matched to a gene; V was cut back by 4 bases and J by 0 bases. Germline CDR1 is MDHEN and CDR2 is SYDVKM. This CDR3 is built from 16 residues. The full variable domain, in which reference TRBV28 and TRBJ1-1 provide the parts outside the CDR3, is DVKVTQSSRYLVKRTGEKVFLECVQDMDHENMFWYRQDPGLGLRLIYFSYDVKMKEKGDIPEGYSVSREKKERFSLILESASTNQTSMYLCASSSGIGTVNTEAFFGQGTRLTVV.

The chain carries TRBV9 and TRBJ2-5; 7 positions agree with TRBD2. This CDR3 contains 13 residues. The V and J ends lost 3 bases and 4 bases, in that order; junction bases with no gene match: 3. CDR1 and CDR2 from the germline V gene are SGDLS and YYNGEE. The chain's CDR3 is CASSGGRGETQYF. CDR3 DNA: TGTGCCAGCAGCGGAGGGAGGGGAGAGACCCAGTACTTC.